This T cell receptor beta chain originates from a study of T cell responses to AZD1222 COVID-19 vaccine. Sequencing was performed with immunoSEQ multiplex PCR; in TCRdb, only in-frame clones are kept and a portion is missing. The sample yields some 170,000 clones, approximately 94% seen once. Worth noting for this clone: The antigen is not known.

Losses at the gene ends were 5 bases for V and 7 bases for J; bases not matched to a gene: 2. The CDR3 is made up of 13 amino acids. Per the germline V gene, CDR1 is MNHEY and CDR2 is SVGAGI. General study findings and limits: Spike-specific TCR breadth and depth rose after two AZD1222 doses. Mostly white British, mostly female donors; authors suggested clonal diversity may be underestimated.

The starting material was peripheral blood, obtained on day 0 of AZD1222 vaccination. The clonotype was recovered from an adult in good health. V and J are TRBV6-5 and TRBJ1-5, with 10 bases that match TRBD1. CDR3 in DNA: TGTGCCAGCAGTAAGGACAGGGGGCAGCCCCAGCATTTT. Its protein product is CASSKDRGQPQHF.